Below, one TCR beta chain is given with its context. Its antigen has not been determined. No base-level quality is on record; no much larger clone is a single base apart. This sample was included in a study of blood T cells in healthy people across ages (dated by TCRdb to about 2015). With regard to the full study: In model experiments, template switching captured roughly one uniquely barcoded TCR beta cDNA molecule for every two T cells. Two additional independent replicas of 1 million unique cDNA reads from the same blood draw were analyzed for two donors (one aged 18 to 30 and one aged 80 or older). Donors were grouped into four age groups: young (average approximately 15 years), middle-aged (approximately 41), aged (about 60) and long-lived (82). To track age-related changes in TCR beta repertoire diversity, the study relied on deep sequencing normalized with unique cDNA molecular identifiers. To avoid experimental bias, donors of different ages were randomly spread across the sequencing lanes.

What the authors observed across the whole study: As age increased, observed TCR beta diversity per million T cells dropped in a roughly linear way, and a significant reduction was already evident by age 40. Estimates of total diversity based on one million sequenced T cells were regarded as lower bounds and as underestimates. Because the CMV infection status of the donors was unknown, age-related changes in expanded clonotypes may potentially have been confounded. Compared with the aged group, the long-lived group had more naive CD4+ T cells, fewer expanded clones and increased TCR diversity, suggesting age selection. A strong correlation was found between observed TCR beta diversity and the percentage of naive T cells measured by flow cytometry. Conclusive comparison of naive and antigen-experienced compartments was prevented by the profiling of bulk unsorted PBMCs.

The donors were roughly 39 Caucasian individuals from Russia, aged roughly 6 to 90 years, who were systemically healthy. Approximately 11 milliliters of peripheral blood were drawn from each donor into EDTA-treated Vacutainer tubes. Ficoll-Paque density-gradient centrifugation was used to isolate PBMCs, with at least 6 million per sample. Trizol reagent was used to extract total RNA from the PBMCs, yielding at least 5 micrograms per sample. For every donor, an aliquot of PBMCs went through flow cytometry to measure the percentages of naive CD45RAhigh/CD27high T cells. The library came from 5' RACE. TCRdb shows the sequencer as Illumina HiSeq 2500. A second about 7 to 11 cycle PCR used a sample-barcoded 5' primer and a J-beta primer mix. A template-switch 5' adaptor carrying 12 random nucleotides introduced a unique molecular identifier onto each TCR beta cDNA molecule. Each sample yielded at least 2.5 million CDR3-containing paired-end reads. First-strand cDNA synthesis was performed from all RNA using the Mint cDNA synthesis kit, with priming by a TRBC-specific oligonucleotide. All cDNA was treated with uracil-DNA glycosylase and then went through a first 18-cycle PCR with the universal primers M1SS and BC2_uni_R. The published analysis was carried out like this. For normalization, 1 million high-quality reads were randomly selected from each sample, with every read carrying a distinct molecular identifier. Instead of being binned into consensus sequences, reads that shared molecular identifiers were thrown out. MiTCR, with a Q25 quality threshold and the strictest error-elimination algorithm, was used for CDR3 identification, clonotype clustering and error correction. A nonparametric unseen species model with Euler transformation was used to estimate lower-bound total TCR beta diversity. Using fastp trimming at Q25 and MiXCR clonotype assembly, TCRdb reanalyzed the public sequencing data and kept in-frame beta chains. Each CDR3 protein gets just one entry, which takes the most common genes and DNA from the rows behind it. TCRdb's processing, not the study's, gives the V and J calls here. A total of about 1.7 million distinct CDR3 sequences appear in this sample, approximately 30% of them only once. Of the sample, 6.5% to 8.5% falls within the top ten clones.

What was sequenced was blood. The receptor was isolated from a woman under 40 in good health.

CDR3 sequence: CSARQGAIQETQYF. The DNA is TGCAGTGCTAGACAGGGGGCTATCCAAGAGACCCAGTACTTC. This sequence uses TRBV20-1 and TRBJ2-5, with 8 central nucleotides matching TRBD1. Compared with germline, V lacks 2 bases and J lacks 1 base; bases without a gene match: 3. The germline V gene (reference sequence) specifies DFQATT as CDR1 and SNEGSKA as CDR2. The CDR3 has 14 amino acids, counting the end cysteine and phenylalanine. The CDR3 DNA has 42 bases and is translated from base 1.